A single sample gave rise to the 17 T cell receptor beta chains below, sequenced in a study of cytomegalovirus exposure and HLA in healthy donors. PCR used 60 Vbeta primers and 13 Jbeta primers. Clones were sequenced by immunoSEQ multiplex PCR, and TCRdb holds only the in-frame ones, with some missing. Here the sample spans about 140,000 clones, about 75% being singletons. What was sequenced was PBMCs. The receptors shown here come from a young woman in good health and CMV-seronegative.

This clone has just a few counts. The V and J genes are TRBV7-9 and TRBJ1-2; the D gene is possibly TRBD1 (6 bases). The CDR3 is 11 amino acids. Germline CDR1 reads SEHNR; CDR2 reads FQNEAQ (reference sequence). Trimming took off 5 bases at V and 8 bases at J, with 9 bases between the two ends. CDR3 DNA sequence: TGTGCCAGCAGCCGTGGGACAGGCTACACCTTC. This codes for CASSRGTGYTF.

The chain joins TRBV28 to TRBJ1-3; perhaps TRBD1 as D (5 bases). The CDR3 length is 16 residues. Germline values: CDR1 MDHEN, CDR2 SYDVKM. The germline V and J ends were trimmed by 7 bases and 1 base, with 17 bases remaining between them. The CDR3 DNA reads as TGTGCCAGCACCCTATGGGGCAGTCCGTCTGGAAACACCATATATTTT. This sequence encodes CASTLWGSPSGNTIYF. The full variable domain, completed using reference TRBV28 and TRBJ1-3, is DVKVTQSSRYLVKRTGEKVFLECVQDMDHENMFWYRQDPGLGLRLIYFSYDVKMKEKGDIPEGYSVSREKKERFSLILESASTNQTSMYLCASTLWGSPSGNTIYFGEGSWLTVV.

This clone was counted between two and nine times. In nucleotides, the CDR3 is TGTGCCAGCAGCTTAGCAGGGACACCGGCCTACGAGCAGTACTTC. Encoded protein: CASSLAGTPAYEQYF. This chain uses TRBV7-2 with TRBJ2-7; D possibly corresponds to TRBD1 (6 bases). V was shortened by 0 bases and J by 2 bases, with 11 bases between the two germline ends. Germline loops: CDR1 SGHTA, CDR2 FQGNSA. This CDR3 region has 15 residues.

This sequence joins TRBV28 and TRBJ2-1; TRBD2 might be the D (6 bases). V was cut by 4 bases and J by 8 bases, with 9 bases left in between. Germline V lookup: CDR1 MDHEN, CDR2 SYDVKM. This CDR3 is built from 12 residues. The CDR3 bases are TGTGCCAGCAGTTCCGGAGGGGATGAGCAGTTCTTC. This sequence encodes CASSSGGDEQFF.

The chain couples TRBV5-1 to TRBJ2-4, with 7 bases identical to TRBD2. Germline V gives CDR1 SGHRS, CDR2 YFSETQ. CDR3 length equals 16 residues. V dropped 0 bases and J dropped 4; count of bases not matched to a gene: 7. The chain's CDR3 is CASSLGLGGGKNIQYF. As DNA, the CDR3 is TGCGCCAGCAGCTTGGGACTGGGCGGGGGAAAAAACATTCAGTACTTC.

The chain employs TRBV4-2 and TRBJ2-3; perhaps TRBD2 as D (6 bases). The germline V gene has CDR1 LGHNA and CDR2 YNFKEQ. V was pared by 0 bases and J by 0 bases, with 16 bases between. CDR3 length: 18 amino acids. In DNA form, the CDR3 reads TGTGCCAGCAGCCAAGAAGGGTGGCGGGGCACTAGCACAGATACGCAGTATTTT. Translation gives CASSQEGWRGTSTDTQYF.

This rearrangement joins TRBV5-4 to TRBJ2-1, with 9 bases fitting TRBD1. The CDR3 consists of 16 residues. The germline CDR1 and CDR2 sequences are SGHNT and YYREEE (reference sequence). Trimming took 0 bases from V and 3 from J; bases not matched to a gene: 4. CDR3 residues: CASSLAYRGHYNEQFF. CDR3 DNA: TGTGCCAGCAGCTTGGCCTACAGGGGGCACTACAATGAGCAGTTCTTC.

This clone was detected a few times. V usage is TRBV18 and J usage is TRBJ1-6, with 7 bases aligning to TRBD1. CDR1 KGHSH and CDR2 LQKENI come from the germline V gene. V lost 5 bases to trimming and J lost 15 bases; unmatched junction nucleotides: 7. The CDR3 contains 12 residues. The CDR3 loop is CASSGTELLLHF. CDR3 bases: TGTGCCAGCTCAGGGACAGAGCTTCTCCTCCACTTT.

The chain employs TRBV4-1 and TRBJ2-1; TRBD2 matches at 9 bases. Germline CDR1 MGHRA, CDR2 YSYEKL. Trimming cost V 4 bases and J 1 base; bases outside gene matches: 5. The CDR3 consists of 16 residues. The CDR3, as DNA: TGCGCCAGCAGCCCCTTTAGCGGGAGTTCCTACAATGAGCAGTTCTTC. Protein: CASSPFSGSSYNEQFF.

The chain carries TRBV27 and TRBJ2-2; D ambiguous. Germline CDR1 reads MNHEY; CDR2 reads SMNVEV (reference sequence). The V gene lost 5 bases and the J gene lost 6 bases, with 16 bases spanning the gap. The CDR3 totals 15 residues. Here the CDR3 reads CASSPYLGLAGELFF. CDR3 in DNA: TGTGCCAGCAGTCCATACCTTGGTCTAGCCGGGGAGCTGTTTTTT.

The CDR3 reads CASSQEPGYQPQHF. The CDR3, as DNA: TGCGCCAGCAGCCAAGAACCCGGGTATCAGCCCCAGCATTTT. V gene TRBV4-1 combines with J gene TRBJ1-5; D unresolved. CDR3 length: 14 residues. The V end was cut by 0 bases, the J end by 5 bases, with 8 bases between. CDR1 and CDR2 (germline): MGHRA, YSYEKL.

Here the CDR3 DNA reads TGTGCCAGCAGCTTAGTGGGCGGGGGGCCCTACAATGAGCAGTTCTTC. Translated: CASSLVGGGPYNEQFF. The genes are TRBV7-9 and TRBJ2-1; 8 nucleotides align to TRBD2. The CDR3 has 16 residues. With V trimmed by 1 base and J by 2 bases, 4 bases remained unmatched. From germline, CDR1 is SEHNR and CDR2 FQNEAQ (reference sequence).

This clone was found a few times. The junction and the germline gene differ at one end; a read error may be behind it. This chain uses TRBV10-3 with TRBJ1-5; 9 bases map to TRBD1. This CDR3 contains 14 residues. Germline CDR1 is ENHRY and CDR2 is SYGVKD. Here the CDR3 reads CASSPNRGHQPQHF. The CDR3 nucleotides are TGTGCCAGCAGTCCAAACAGGGGGCATCAGCCCCAGCATTTT.

The V and J genes are TRBV28 and TRBJ1-2; D possibly corresponds to TRBD1 (5 bases). The CDR3 covers 15 residues. Germline CDR1 MDHEN, CDR2 SYDVKM. V lost 5 bases, J lost 4 bases, and 17 bases lay in between. The CDR3 is CASSPPGVNVYGYTF. The CDR3 DNA sequence: TGTGCCAGCAGTCCCCCGGGGGTAAATGTCTATGGCTACACCTTC.

The V and J genes are TRBV9 and TRBJ1-4; 10 positions match TRBD1. CDR1 and CDR2 from the germline V gene are SGDLS and YYNGEE. V gave up 3 bases and J gave up 8 bases; unmatched junction bases: 4. CDR3 length: 14 residues. This CDR3 reads CASSAGQGYEKLFF. The DNA of the CDR3 is TGTGCCAGCAGCGCGGGACAGGGGTACGAAAAACTGTTTTTT. The full variable domain, in which reference TRBV9 and TRBJ1-4 provide the parts outside the CDR3, is DSGVTQTPKHLITATGQRVTLRCSPRSGDLSVYWYQQSLDQGLQFLIQYYNGEERAKGNILERFSAQQFPDLHSELNLSSLELGDSALYFCASSAGQGYEKLFFGSGTQLSVL.

J is TRBJ2-5 and V is TRBV7-2; TRBD2 agrees at 9 bases. The CDR3 has 17 residues. Germline lookup yields CDR1 SGHTA and CDR2 FQGNSA. The ends lost 1 base at V and 1 base at J; junction bases unmatched: 7. The CDR3: CASSLVRLAGFQETQYF. CDR3 DNA sequence: TGTGCCAGCAGCTTAGTTCGGCTAGCGGGGTTCCAAGAGACCCAGTACTTC.

The V call is TRBV27, the J call TRBJ1-1; no firm D call. CDR3 length: 15 residues. V gave up 5 bases and J gave up 0 bases, with 13 bases separating them. The germline V gene encodes CDR1 MNHEY and CDR2 SMNVEV (reference sequence). Here the CDR3 reads CASSRRGGMNTEAFF. As DNA, the CDR3 is TGTGCCAGCAGTCGTCGCGGAGGCATGAACACTGAAGCTTTCTTT.